The T cell receptor (beta chain) under discussion was sequenced for a study of T cells in localized non-small cell lung cancer. Regarding the study as a whole: A single tumor region was sequenced, leaving heterogeneity possible. A denser population of T cells in blood accompanied longer overall survival. In uninvolved adjacent lung, T cell clonality reached its highest value, exceeding tumor.

The data were produced by immunoSEQ multiplex PCR, yet TCRdb's version contains in-frame clones alone and is incomplete. Altogether about 1,300 clones are present, about a fifth being singletons, with the ten largest covering less than 20%. The CDR3 has 12 residues. The V gene's germline CDR1 is MDHEN and CDR2 SYDVKM. The ends were cut back, 6 bases at V and 13 bases at J, with 15 bases in the middle. This clone was recorded once. Antigen: not known. The clonotype comes from a man aged 40-75 years with stage III squamous cell lung carcinoma. The chain carries TRBV28 and TRBJ2-2; D remains ambiguous. The specimen was normal lung tissue next to the tumor, collected before any cancer treatment. The CDR3 DNA is TGTGCCAGCAGACCACCGGGCTCCATGCTGTTTTTT. This translates into CASRPPGSMLFF.